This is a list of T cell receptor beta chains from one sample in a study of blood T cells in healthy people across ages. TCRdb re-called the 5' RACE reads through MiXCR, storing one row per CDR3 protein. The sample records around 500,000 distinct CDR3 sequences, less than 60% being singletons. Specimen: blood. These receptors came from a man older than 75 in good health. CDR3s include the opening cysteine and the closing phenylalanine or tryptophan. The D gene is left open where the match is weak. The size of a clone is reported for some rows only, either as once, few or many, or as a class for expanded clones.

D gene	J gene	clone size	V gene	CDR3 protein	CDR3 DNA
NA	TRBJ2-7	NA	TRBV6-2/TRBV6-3	CASSYGVHEQYF	TGTGCCAGCAGTTACGGCGTTCACGAGCAGTACTTC
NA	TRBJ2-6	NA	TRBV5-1	CASSFEGYSGANVLTF	TGCGCCAGCAGCTTTGAGGGATACTCTGGGGCCAACGTCCTGACTTTC
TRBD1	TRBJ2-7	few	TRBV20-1	CSARGGQGVPYEQYF	TGCAGTGCGAGAGGCGGACAGGGGGTTCCCTACGAGCAGTACTTC
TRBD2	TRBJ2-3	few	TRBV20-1	CSASGRPSTDTQYF	TGCAGTGCTAGCGGGAGGCCGAGCACAGATACGCAGTATTTT
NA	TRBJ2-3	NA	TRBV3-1	CASSQSGSETQYF	TGTGCCAGCAGCCAATCGGGTTCGGAAACGCAGTATTTT
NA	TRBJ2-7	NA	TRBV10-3	CAISDLNEQYF	TGTGCCATCAGTGACCTAAACGAGCAGTACTTC
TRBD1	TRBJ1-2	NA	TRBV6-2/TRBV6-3	CASSTGTGPNYGYTF	TGTGCCAGCAGTACCGGGACAGGACCTAACTATGGCTACACCTTC
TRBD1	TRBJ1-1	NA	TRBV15	CATSRGTGVAFEAFF	TGTGCCACCAGCAGAGGGACAGGGGTGGCGTTCGAGGCTTTCTTT
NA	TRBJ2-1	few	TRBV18	CASSPQTRDNEQFF	TGTGCCAGCTCACCCCAGACTAGGGACAATGAGCAGTTCTTC
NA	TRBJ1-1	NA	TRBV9	CASSAGPATEAFF	TGTGCCAGCAGCGCGGGACCCGCGACTGAAGCTTTCTTT
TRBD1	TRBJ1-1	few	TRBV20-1	CSARQGMNTEAFF	TGCAGTGCACGACAGGGGATGAACACTGAAGCTTTCTTT
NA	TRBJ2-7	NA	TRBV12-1	CASSCEGAFYYEQYF	TGTGCCAGCAGTTGTGAGGGGGCGTTTTACTACGAGCAGTACTTC
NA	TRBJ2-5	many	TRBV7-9	CASSLVEAQYF	TGTGCCAGCAGCTTAGTCGAGGCCCAGTACTTC
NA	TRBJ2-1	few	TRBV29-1	CSVDDSRDWELGEQFF	TGCAGCGTTGATGACAGCCGGGACTGGGAGCTAGGTGAGCAGTTCTTC
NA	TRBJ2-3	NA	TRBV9	CASSVGGVQDTQYF	TGTGCCAGCAGCGTTGGGGGAGTCCAAGATACGCAGTATTTT
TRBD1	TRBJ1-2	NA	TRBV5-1	CASSRGDSLEDYGYTF	TGCGCCAGCAGCCGCGGGGACAGCCTGGAAGACTATGGCTACACCTTC
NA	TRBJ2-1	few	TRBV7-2	CASSFIGAYSSYNEQFF	TGTGCCAGCAGCTTCATTGGGGCGTACTCTTCCTACAATGAGCAGTTCTTC